Following are 11 T cell receptor beta chains from one sample sequenced in a study of blood T cell repertoires in COVID-19. TCRdb keeps only in-frame clones here, not all; method: immunoSEQ multiplex PCR. The data show 310,000 or so clones, with approximately 88% seen just once and 8% to 9.5% held by the top ten. Sequencing was carried out using PBMCs or T cells enriched from blood (not recorded which). The origin of the receptors is a woman between 18 and 29 years old who had recovered from COVID-19.

The CDR3 coding sequence is TGTGCCACCCTGGGAGGGAATGAAGAGACCCAGTACTTC. Its translation is CATLGGNEETQYF. The V gene is TRBV19, the J gene TRBJ2-5; 7 bases fit TRBD2. J lost 3 bases, V lost 10 bases, and 8 bases had no gene match. The CDR3 totals 13 residues. The germline gives CDR1 LNHDA, CDR2 SQIVND (reference sequence).

The chain combines TRBV19 with TRBJ1-1; the D is unclear. V lost 4 bases, J lost 0 bases, and 12 bases lay in between. Germline CDR1 LNHDA, CDR2 SQIVND (reference sequence). This CDR3 is built from 15 residues. The CDR3 loop reads CASSTFAGVNTEAFF. The DNA of the CDR3 is TGTGCCAGTAGTACATTCGCCGGGGTGAACACTGAAGCTTTCTTT. The whole variable domain, filled in from reference TRBV19 and TRBJ1-1, reads DGGITQSPKYLFRKEGQNVTLSCEQNLNHDAMYWYRQDPGQGLRLIYYSQIVNDFQKGDIAEGYSVSREKKESFPLTVTSAQKNPTAFYLCASSTFAGVNTEAFFGQGTRLTVV.

This clone has only a few counts. At the DNA level, this CDR3 is encoded by other sequences in the same sample as well. The J gene is TRBJ1-1, the V gene TRBV28; D perhaps matches TRBD1 (5 bases). The CDR3 totals 13 residues. CDR1 and CDR2 (germline): MDHEN, SYDVKM. V was shortened by 2 bases and J by 6 bases, with 10 bases between the two germline ends. CDR3 loop: CASSLTRGAEAFF. Written as DNA, the CDR3 is TGTGCCAGCAGTTTAACGCGGGGCGCTGAAGCTTTCTTT.

The rearrangement uses TRBV27 and TRBJ1-1; 8 nucleotides match TRBD1. The junction had 10 bases not matched to a gene; V was cut back by 5 bases and J by 5 bases. CDR1 MNHEY and CDR2 SMNVEV come from the germline V gene (reference sequence). The CDR3 length is 15 residues. In DNA form, the CDR3 reads TGTGCCAGCAGTACCCGGACAGGGTGGGATACTGAAGCTTTCTTT. Its translation: CASSTRTGWDTEAFF.

In this sample, this clone turned up a few times. The genes are TRBV19 and TRBJ1-1; D remains unclear. Germline V lookup: CDR1 LNHDA, CDR2 SQIVND (reference sequence). There are 14 residues in the CDR3. V lost 3 bases, J lost 4 bases, and 12 bases lay in between. This chain's CDR3 is CASSMFGEATEAFF. CDR3 DNA: TGTGCCAGTAGTATGTTCGGAGAGGCCACTGAAGCTTTCTTT.

This rearrangement joins TRBV3-1 (or the pseudogene TRBV3-2) to TRBJ1-2, with D possibly matching TRBD1 (5 bases). The V gene lost 4 bases and the J gene lost 0 bases, with 15 bases spanning the gap. CDR3 length: 16 amino acids. Germline V lookup: CDR1 LGHDT, CDR2 YNNKEL (reference sequence). The CDR3 coding sequence is TGTGCCAGCAGCCTGGGATCGGGGGGGTCTAACTATGGCTACACCTTC. Protein product: CASSLGSGGSNYGYTF.

V usage is TRBV27 and J usage is TRBJ2-2; 16 nucleotides match TRBD2. V lost 8 bases, J lost 9 bases, and 12 bases stayed unmatched. The CDR3 contains 17 residues. Germline values: CDR1 MNHEY, CDR2 SMNVEV (reference sequence). CDR3 sequence reads: CASLGLAGGTGIWELFF. CDR3 bases: TGTGCCAGCCTGGGACTAGCGGGAGGGACAGGGATCTGGGAGCTGTTTTTT.

The chain employs TRBV7-8 and TRBJ1-3; 9 positions match TRBD1. Germline V gene lookup returns CDR1 SGHVS and CDR2 FQNEAQ. CDR3 length: 16 residues. The J segment lost 0 bases and the V segment lost 2 bases, leaving 2 bases of the junction unmatched. The CDR3, as DNA: TGTGCCAGCAGCTTAATGGGACAGGGCTCTGGAAACACCATATATTTT. Translation: CASSLMGQGSGNTIYF.

This chain uses TRBV6-5 with TRBJ1-1; D remains unclear. V dropped 6 bases and J dropped 5 bases, with 10 bases sitting between them. CDR3 size: 12 residues. Per germline, CDR1 MNHEY and CDR2 SVGAGI. The CDR3, as DNA: TGTGCCAGCAGGCAGTTTCTTACTGAAGCTTTCTTT. As protein: CASRQFLTEAFF.

The V and J genes are TRBV4-1 and TRBJ1-2; D gene unclear. The CDR3 loop spans 13 amino acids. Between the trimmed V and J ends, which lost 2 bases and 6 bases, there was a span of 10 bases. CDR1 is MGHRA and CDR2 is YSYEKL in the germline V gene. DNA of the CDR3: TGCGCCAGCAGCCAACACACCAGTCATGGCTACACCTTC. Translation: CASSQHTSHGYTF.

The genes are TRBV7-9 and TRBJ1-2; 7 nucleotides match TRBD1. The CDR3 is made up of 17 amino acids. The germline gives CDR1 SEHNR, CDR2 FQNEAQ (reference sequence). J was trimmed by 2 bases and V by 4 bases; bases with no gene match: 13. CDR3 DNA: TGTGCCAGCAGCTCGCTTCGGGACAGCAAATTCAACTATGGCTACACCTTC. It encodes CASSSLRDSKFNYGYTF.